In its sample, the clone carrying this T cell receptor beta chain was seen a few times. Produced via immunoSEQ multiplex PCR; TCRdb's table is partial and in-frame only. The sample has approximately 250,000 clones; about 83% are singletons. The V gene's germline CDR1 is MGHRA and CDR2 YSYEKL. The CDR3 sequence is 15 residues long. V was clipped by 6 bases and J by 9 bases; unmatched bases: 14. This sample is drawn from a study of blood T cell repertoires in COVID-19. Turning to the study itself: Sources were T cells, B-cell-depleted T cells, or PBMCs; the material itself was cDNA or gDNA.

The TCR originated in an elderly woman with COVID-19, enrolled during active disease. The gene calls are TRBV4-1 and TRBJ2-1, with TRBD1 matching over 7 bases. The sequenced sample consisted of peripheral blood. CDR3 DNA: TGCGCCAGCAGTCGTGAGGGACAGTGGACGGGTGAGCAGTTCTTC. It translates to CASSREGQWTGEQFF.